A single sample gave rise to the 3 T cell receptor beta chains below, sequenced in a study of CD8 T cells in Susac syndrome. Reverse transcription of about 0.45 to 1 ug RNA was carried out with random hexamers. TCRdb re-called the immunoSEQ multiplex PCR reads with MiXCR, one entry per CDR3 protein. The sample has about 100,000 distinct CDR3 sequences; 95% are singletons. Sequenced material: CD8+ T cells from PBMCs. These receptor sequences come from a human donor with Susac syndrome.

CDR3 amino acids: CSALGQGNDYGYTF. CDR3 bases: TGCAGCGCCCTAGGACAGGGTAACGACTATGGCTACACCTTC. The V call is TRBV29-1, the J call TRBJ1-2, with 8 bases lining up with TRBD1. This CDR3 spans 14 amino acids. J gave up 3 bases and V 7 bases, and 10 bases lay outside the gene matches. Per germline, CDR1 SQVTM and CDR2 ANQGSEA.

The CDR3 reads CASSQDRVGSGELFF. The CDR3 region has the DNA TGCGCCAGCAGCCAAGATCGGGTCGGGTCCGGGGAGCTGTTTTTT. The rearrangement uses TRBV4-1 and TRBJ2-2; D ambiguous. CDR3 length: 15 residues. Germline lookup yields CDR1 MGHRA and CDR2 YSYEKL. V was clipped by 0 bases and J by 6 bases, with 11 bases between them.

The chain recombines TRBV19 with TRBJ2-3; D is perhaps TRBD2 (6 bases). Trimming left V 3 bases short and J 10 bases short, with 8 bases between. This CDR3 has 11 amino acids. Germline-derived CDR1 and CDR2 are LNHDA and SQIVND (reference sequence). The CDR3 sequence is CASSIGGSQYF. Written as DNA, the CDR3 is TGTGCCAGTAGTATTGGGGGGTCGCAGTATTTT.